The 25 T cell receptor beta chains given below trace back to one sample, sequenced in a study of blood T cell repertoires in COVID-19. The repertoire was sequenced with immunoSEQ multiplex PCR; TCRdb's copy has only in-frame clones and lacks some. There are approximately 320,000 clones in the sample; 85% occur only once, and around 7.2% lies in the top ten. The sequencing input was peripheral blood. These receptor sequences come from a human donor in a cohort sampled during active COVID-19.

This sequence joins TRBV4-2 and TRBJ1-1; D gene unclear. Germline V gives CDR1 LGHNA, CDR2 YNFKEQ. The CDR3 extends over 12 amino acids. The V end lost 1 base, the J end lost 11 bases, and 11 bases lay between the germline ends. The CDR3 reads CASSQGGSGAFF. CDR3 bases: TGTGCCAGCAGCCAAGGCGGCAGCGGGGCTTTCTTT.

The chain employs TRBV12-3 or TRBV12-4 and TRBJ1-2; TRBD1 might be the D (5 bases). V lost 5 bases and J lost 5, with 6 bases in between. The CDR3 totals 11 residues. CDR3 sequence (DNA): TGTGCCAGCAGTCCAGGGTATGGCTACACCTTC. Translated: CASSPGYGYTF.

For the CDR3, the DNA is TGCGCCAGCAGCTCGGGACAGGGTGTGGGATCACCCCTCCACTTT. It is translated as CASSSGQGVGSPLHF. The rearrangement joins TRBV5-1 to TRBJ1-6; TRBD1 matches at 9 bases. V was clipped by 3 bases and J by 10 bases; unmatched bases: 8. CDR1 is SGHRS, CDR2 YFSETQ, per germline. The CDR3 sequence is 15 residues long.

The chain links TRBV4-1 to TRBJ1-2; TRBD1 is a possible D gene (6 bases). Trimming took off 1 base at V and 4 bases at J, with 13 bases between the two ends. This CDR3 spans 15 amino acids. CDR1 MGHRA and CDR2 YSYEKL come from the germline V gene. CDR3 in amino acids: CASSQVGGQSYGYTF. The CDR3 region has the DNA TGCGCCAGCAGCCAAGTTGGCGGACAGTCCTATGGCTACACCTTC.

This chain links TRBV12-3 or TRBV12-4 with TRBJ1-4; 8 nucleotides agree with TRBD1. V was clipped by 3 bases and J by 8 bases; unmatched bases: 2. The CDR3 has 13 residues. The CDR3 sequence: CASSLDREEKLFF. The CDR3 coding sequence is TGTGCCAGCAGTTTGGACAGGGAGGAAAAACTGTTTTTT.

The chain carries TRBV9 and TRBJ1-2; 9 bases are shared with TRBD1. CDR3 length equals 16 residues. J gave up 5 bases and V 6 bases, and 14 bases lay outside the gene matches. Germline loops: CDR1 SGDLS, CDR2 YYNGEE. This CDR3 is CASTPSHRGLGYGYTF. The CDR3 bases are TGTGCCAGCACCCCCTCTCACAGGGGGCTAGGATATGGCTACACCTTC. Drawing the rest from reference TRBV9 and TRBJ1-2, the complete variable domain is DSGVTQTPKHLITATGQRVTLRCSPRSGDLSVYWYQQSLDQGLQFLIQYYNGEERAKGNILERFSAQQFPDLHSELNLSSLELGDSALYFCASTPSHRGLGYGYTFGSGTRLTVV.

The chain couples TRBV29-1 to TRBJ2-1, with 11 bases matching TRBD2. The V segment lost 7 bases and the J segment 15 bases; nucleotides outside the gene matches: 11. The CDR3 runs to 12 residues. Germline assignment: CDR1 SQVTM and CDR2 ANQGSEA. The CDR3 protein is CSGGSSGGFMFF. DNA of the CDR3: TGCAGCGGTGGTTCTAGCGGGGGGTTTATGTTCTTC.

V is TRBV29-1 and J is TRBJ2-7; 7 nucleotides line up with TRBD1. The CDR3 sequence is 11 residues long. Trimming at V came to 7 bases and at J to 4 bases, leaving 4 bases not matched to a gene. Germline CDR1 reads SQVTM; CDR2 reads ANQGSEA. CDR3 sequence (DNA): TGCAGCGCCCTGACAGGGTACGAGCAGTACTTC. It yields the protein CSALTGYEQYF.

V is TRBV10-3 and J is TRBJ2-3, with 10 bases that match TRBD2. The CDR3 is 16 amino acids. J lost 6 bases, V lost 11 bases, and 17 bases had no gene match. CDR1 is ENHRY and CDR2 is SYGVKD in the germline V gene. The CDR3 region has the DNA TGTGCCTCCGCCCCTAGCGGGGGCGATATTGGCGATACGCAGTATTTT. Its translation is CASAPSGGDIGDTQYF.

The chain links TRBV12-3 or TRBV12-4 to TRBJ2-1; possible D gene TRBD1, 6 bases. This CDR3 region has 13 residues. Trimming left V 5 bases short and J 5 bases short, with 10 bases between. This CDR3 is CASSRQVNNEQFF. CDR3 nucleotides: TGTGCCAGCAGTCGACAGGTAAACAATGAGCAGTTCTTC.

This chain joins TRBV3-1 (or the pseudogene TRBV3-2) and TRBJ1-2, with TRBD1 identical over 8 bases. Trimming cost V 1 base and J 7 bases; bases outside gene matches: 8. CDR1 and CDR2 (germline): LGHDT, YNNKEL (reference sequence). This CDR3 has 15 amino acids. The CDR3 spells CASSQVRRGQRGYTF. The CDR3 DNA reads TGTGCCAGCAGCCAAGTTCGCAGGGGGCAACGTGGCTACACCTTC.

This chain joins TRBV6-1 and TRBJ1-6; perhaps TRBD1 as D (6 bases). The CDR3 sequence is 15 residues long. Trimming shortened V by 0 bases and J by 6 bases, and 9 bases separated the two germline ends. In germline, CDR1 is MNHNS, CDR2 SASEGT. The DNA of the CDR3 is TGTGCCAGCAGTGAAGCACAGGGCCCTAATTCACCCCTCCACTTT. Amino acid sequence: CASSEAQGPNSPLHF.

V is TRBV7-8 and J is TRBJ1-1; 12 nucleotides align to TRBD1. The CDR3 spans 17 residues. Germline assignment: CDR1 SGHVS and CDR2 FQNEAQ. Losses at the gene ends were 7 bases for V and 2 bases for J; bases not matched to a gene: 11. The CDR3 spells CASTPRGQGALNTEAFF. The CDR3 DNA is TGTGCCAGCACCCCCAGGGGACAGGGGGCGCTTAACACTGAAGCTTTCTTT.

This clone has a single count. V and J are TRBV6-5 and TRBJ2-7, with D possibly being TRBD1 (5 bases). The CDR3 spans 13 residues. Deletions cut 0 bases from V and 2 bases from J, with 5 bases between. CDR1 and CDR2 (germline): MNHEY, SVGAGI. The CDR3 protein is CASSYSGAYEQYF. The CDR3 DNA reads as TGTGCCAGCAGTTACTCAGGGGCCTACGAGCAGTACTTC.

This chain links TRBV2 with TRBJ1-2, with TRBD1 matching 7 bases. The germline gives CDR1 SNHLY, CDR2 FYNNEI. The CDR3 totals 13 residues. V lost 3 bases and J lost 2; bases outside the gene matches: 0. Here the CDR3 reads CASSETGNYGYTF. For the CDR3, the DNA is TGTGCCAGCAGTGAGACAGGGAACTATGGCTACACCTTC.

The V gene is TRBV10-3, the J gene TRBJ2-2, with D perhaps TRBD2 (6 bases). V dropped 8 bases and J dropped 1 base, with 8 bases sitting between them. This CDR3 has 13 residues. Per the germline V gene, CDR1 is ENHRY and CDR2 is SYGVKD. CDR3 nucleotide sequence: TGTGCCATCGTGGAGGGGAACACCGGGGAGCTGTTTTTT. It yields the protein CAIVEGNTGELFF.

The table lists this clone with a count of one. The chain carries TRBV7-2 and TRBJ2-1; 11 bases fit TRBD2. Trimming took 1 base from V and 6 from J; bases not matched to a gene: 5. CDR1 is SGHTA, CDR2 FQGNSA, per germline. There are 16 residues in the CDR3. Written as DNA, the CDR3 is TGTGCCAGCAGCTTAGTAGGGACTAGCGGCCCCAATGAGCAGTTCTTC. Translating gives CASSLVGTSGPNEQFF. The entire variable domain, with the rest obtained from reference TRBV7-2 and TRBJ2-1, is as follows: GAGVSQSPSNKVTEKGKDVELRCDPISGHTALYWYRQSLGQGLEFLIYFQGNSAPDKSGLPSDRFSAERTGGSVSTLTIQRTQQEDSAVYLCASSLVGTSGPNEQFFGPGTRLTVL.

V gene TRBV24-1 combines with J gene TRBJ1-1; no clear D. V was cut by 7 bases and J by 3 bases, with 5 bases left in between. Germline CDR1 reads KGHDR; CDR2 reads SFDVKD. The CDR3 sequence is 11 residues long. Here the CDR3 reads CATSSDTEAFF. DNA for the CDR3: TGTGCCACCAGCTCAGACACTGAAGCTTTCTTT.

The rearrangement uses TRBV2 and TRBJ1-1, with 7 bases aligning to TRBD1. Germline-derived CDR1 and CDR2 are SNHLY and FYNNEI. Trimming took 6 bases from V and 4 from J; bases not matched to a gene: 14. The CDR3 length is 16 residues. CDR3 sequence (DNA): TGTGCCAGCAGGGCGCAGTCAGGGGGGCTGGGCACTGAAGCTTTCTTT. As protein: CASRAQSGGLGTEAFF.

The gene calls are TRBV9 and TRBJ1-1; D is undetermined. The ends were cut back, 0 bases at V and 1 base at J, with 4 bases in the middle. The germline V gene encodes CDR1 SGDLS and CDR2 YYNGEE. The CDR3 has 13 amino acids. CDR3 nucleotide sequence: TGTGCCAGCAGCGTAGGGCCGAACACTGAAGCTTTCTTT. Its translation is CASSVGPNTEAFF.

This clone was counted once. This CDR3 is CASSTTGTSSDTQYF. The DNA for the CDR3 is TGTGCCAGCAGTACAACCGGGACTAGCTCAGATACGCAGTATTTT. This chain links TRBV6-5 with TRBJ2-3; 9 nucleotides agree with TRBD2. The trim removed 5 bases at V and 4 bases at J, leaving 7 bases unmatched. CDR1 and CDR2 from the germline V gene are MNHEY and SVGAGI. The CDR3 is 15 amino acids.

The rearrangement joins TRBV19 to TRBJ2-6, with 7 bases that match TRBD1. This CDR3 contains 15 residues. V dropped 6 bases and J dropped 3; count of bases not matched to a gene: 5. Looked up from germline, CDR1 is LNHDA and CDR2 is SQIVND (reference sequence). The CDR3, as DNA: TGTGCCAGTAGCCAGGGGGTAGGTGGGGCCAACGTCCTGACTTTC. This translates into CASSQGVGGANVLTF. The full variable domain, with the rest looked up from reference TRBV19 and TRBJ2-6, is DGGITQSPKYLFRKEGQNVTLSCEQNLNHDAMYWYRQDPGQGLRLIYYSQIVNDFQKGDIAEGYSVSREKKESFPLTVTSAQKNPTAFYLCASSQGVGGANVLTFGAGSRLTVL.

CDR3: CASSVDGRDTGELFF. For the CDR3, the DNA is TGTGCCAGCAGCGTAGATGGTCGGGACACCGGGGAGCTGTTTTTT. The chain carries TRBV9 and TRBJ2-2, with unresolved D. In germline, CDR1 is SGDLS, CDR2 YYNGEE. The CDR3 is made up of 15 amino acids. V lost 0 bases to trimming and J lost 3 bases, with 9 bases between them.

The CDR3 nucleotides are TGTGCCTGGAGACTACAGGGGCCTGAAGCTTTCTTT. Translation gives CAWRLQGPEAFF. This sequence joins TRBV30 and TRBJ1-1; 7 nucleotides agree with TRBD1. The CDR3 has 12 amino acids. Germline CDR1 reads GTSNPN; CDR2 reads SVGIG (reference sequence). V lost 3 bases to trimming and J lost 6 bases; unmatched junction nucleotides: 4.

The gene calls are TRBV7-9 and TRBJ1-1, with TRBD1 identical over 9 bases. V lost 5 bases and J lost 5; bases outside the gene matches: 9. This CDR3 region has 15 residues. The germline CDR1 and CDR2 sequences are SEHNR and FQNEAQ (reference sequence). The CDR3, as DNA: TGTGCCAGCAGCCCGCGACGGGACAGGGATACTGAAGCTTTCTTT. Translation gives CASSPRRDRDTEAFF. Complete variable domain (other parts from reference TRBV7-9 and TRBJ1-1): DTGVSQNPRHKITKRGQNVTFRCDPISEHNRLYWYRQTLGQGPEFLTYFQNEAQLEKSRLLSDRFSAERPKGSFSTLEIQRTEQGDSAMYLCASSPRRDRDTEAFFGQGTRLTVV.